These T cell receptor beta chains were read from a single sample in a study of cytomegalovirus exposure and HLA in healthy donors. Clones were read by immunoSEQ multiplex PCR, and TCRdb kept only the in-frame ones, dropping some. The sample shows around 90,000 clones, 84% of them seen only once. Sequenced input: PBMCs. These receptor sequences come from a woman between 18 and 30 years old in good health and CMV-seropositive. Both conserved end residues are part of each CDR3. Each record gives: D gene, J gene, clone size, V gene, CDR3 DNA, CDR3 protein. A D gene is named only where the DNA matches it firmly. Size values are once, few and many counts, or a class for expanded clones, and some rows have none.

D: TRBD1
J: TRBJ1-1
size: NA
V: TRBV28
DNA: TGTGCCAGCAGTCGCCCCCAGGGGGCGAAAGCTTTCTTT
CDR3: CASSRPQGAKAFF

D: TRBD1
J: TRBJ1-5
size: NA
V: TRBV2
DNA: TGTGCCAGCAGAGAAGACAGGGGGACATATCAGCCCCAGCATTTT
CDR3: CASREDRGTYQPQHF

D: TRBD2
J: TRBJ2-1
size: NA
V: TRBV7-3
DNA: TGTGCCAGCAGCTTAGGGCGGGGGGGCCGAAATGAGCAGTTCTTC
CDR3: CASSLGRGGRNEQFF

D: TRBD1
J: TRBJ1-2
size: NA
V: TRBV18
DNA: TGTGCCAGCTCCCTCGACAGGGGGTACGGCTACACCTTC
CDR3: CASSLDRGYGYTF

D: NA
J: TRBJ1-2
size: NA
V: TRBV9
DNA: TGTGCCAGCAGCGTAGGCAGGGTCTATTTCGAGGGCTACACCTTC
CDR3: CASSVGRVYFEGYTF

D: TRBD1
J: TRBJ2-5
size: NA
V: TRBV5-6
DNA: TGTGCCAGCAGCGCCAGACAGGGGGTAGAGACCCAGTACTTC
CDR3: CASSARQGVETQYF

D: TRBD1
J: TRBJ1-5
size: NA
V: TRBV4-2
DNA: TGTGCCAGCAGCCAAGGACAGGGGGCTACTCAGCCCCAGCATTTT
CDR3: CASSQGQGATQPQHF

D: TRBD2
J: TRBJ2-3
size: NA
V: TRBV6-5
DNA: TGTGCCAGCAGGGCGGGGGGCACAGATACGCAGTATTTT
CDR3: CASRAGGTDTQYF

D: TRBD1
J: TRBJ1-3
size: NA
V: TRBV9
DNA: TGTGCCAGCAGCGTCGAACAGGGGTACGGAAACACCATATATTTT
CDR3: CASSVEQGYGNTIYF

D: TRBD2
J: TRBJ2-3
size: once
V: TRBV11-2
DNA: TGTGCCAGCGGCAGTGGCAGCGGGGGCCGCACAGATACGCAGTATTTT
CDR3: CASGSGSGGRTDTQYF

D: NA
J: TRBJ2-7
size: NA
V: TRBV10-3
DNA: TGTGCCATCTTGACAGGTACCTACGAGCAGTACTTC
CDR3: CAILTGTYEQYF

D: NA
J: TRBJ1-4
size: NA
V: TRBV6-6
DNA: TGTGCCAGCAGTTCACGACTACGGAAGCTTAATGAAAAACTGTTTTTT
CDR3: CASSSRLRKLNEKLFF

D: NA
J: TRBJ1-1
size: NA
V: TRBV19
DNA: TGTGCCAGTAGTTCGCAGGTGAACACTGAAGCTTTCTTT
CDR3: CASSSQVNTEAFF

D: NA
J: TRBJ1-5
size: NA
V: TRBV7-2
DNA: TGTGCCAGCAGCTTTGGAATGGGGGGGTCGCAGCCCCAGCATTTT
CDR3: CASSFGMGGSQPQHF

D: TRBD1
J: TRBJ1-2
size: NA
V: TRBV5-1
DNA: TGCGCCAGCAGCTTGGATAAAGCAGGGGGCTATGGCTACACCTTC
CDR3: CASSLDKAGGYGYTF

D: TRBD2
J: TRBJ2-7
size: NA
V: TRBV6-5
DNA: TGTGCCAGCAGTTTCCCGACTAGCGGCCCACTCGAGCAGTACTTC
CDR3: CASSFPTSGPLEQYF

D: TRBD1
J: TRBJ2-2
size: NA
V: TRBV4-1
DNA: TGCGCCAGCAGCCCCCGGACAGGTTTGATCACCGGGGAGCTGTTTTTT
CDR3: CASSPRTGLITGELFF

D: NA
J: TRBJ2-2
size: NA
V: TRBV19
DNA: TGTGCCAGTAGTATCCTAAACACCGGGGAGCTGTTTTTT
CDR3: CASSILNTGELFF

D: NA
J: TRBJ1-2
size: NA
V: TRBV29-1
DNA: TGCAGCGTTCAGACAGTCCTCTATGGCTACACCTTC
CDR3: CSVQTVLYGYTF

D: NA
J: TRBJ2-1
size: NA
V: TRBV7-8
DNA: TGTGCCAGCAGCTTAGGGCAGGGGACCTACAATGAGCAGTTCTTC
CDR3: CASSLGQGTYNEQFF

D: TRBD1
J: TRBJ2-1
size: NA
V: TRBV6-1
DNA: TGTGCCAGCAGTGAAATGACAGGGGGAAATGAGCAGTTCTTC
CDR3: CASSEMTGGNEQFF

D: NA
J: TRBJ1-5
size: few
V: TRBV2
DNA: TGTGCCAGCAGCGCGGACAGAAGCAATCAGCCCCAGCATTTT
CDR3: CASSADRSNQPQHF

D: NA
J: TRBJ1-1
size: NA
V: TRBV15
DNA: TGTGCCACCAGCACAGGCAGAGAGTTGAACACTGAAGCTTTCTTT
CDR3: CATSTGRELNTEAFF

D: TRBD2
J: TRBJ2-7
size: NA
V: TRBV14
DNA: TGTGCCAGCAGCCAACGGGGGGTCTCCTACGAGCAGTACTTC
CDR3: CASSQRGVSYEQYF

D: NA
J: TRBJ1-2
size: NA
V: TRBV7-9
DNA: TGTGCCAGCAGCTTAGCGCAAGCAGGGGTGTCGGGAGGCTACACCTTC
CDR3: CASSLAQAGVSGGYTF

D: NA
J: TRBJ1-2
size: NA
V: TRBV27
DNA: TGTGCCAGCAGTTTAATAGGATCGGAGGGCTATGGCTACACCTTC
CDR3: CASSLIGSEGYGYTF

D: TRBD1
J: TRBJ1-4
size: NA
V: TRBV27
DNA: TGTGCCAGCAGGTGGGCAGGGGGCGCGGGCGCAACTAATGAAAAACTGTTTTTT
CDR3: CASRWAGGAGATNEKLFF

D: TRBD1
J: TRBJ1-5
size: few
V: TRBV19
DNA: TGTGCCAGTAGCAAGGACAGGGGTCACCAGCCCCAGCATTTT
CDR3: CASSKDRGHQPQHF

D: TRBD1
J: TRBJ1-5
size: once
V: TRBV27
DNA: TGTGCCAGCAGTTTATGGGCAGGGGGAGAAGGGCCCCAGCATTTT
CDR3: CASSLWAGGEGPQHF

D: NA
J: TRBJ1-1
size: NA
V: TRBV19
DNA: TGTGCCAGTAGTAGGGGGGGCCAGGACACTGAAGCTTTCTTT
CDR3: CASSRGGQDTEAFF

D: NA
J: TRBJ1-3
size: NA
V: TRBV28
DNA: TGTGCCAGCAGTCTTCGGCCGGGACATCGAAACACCATATATTTT
CDR3: CASSLRPGHRNTIYF

D: TRBD1
J: TRBJ1-1
size: NA
V: TRBV5-1
DNA: TGCGCCAGCAGCCCGGGACAGGGGGCGAATGAAGCTTTCTTT
CDR3: CASSPGQGANEAFF

D: TRBD2
J: TRBJ2-3
size: NA
V: TRBV5-1
DNA: TGCGCCAGCAGCTTAAACCGTCTAGCGGGGGGACGCACAGATACGCAGTATTTT
CDR3: CASSLNRLAGGRTDTQYF

D: NA
J: TRBJ2-7
size: NA
V: TRBV6-5
DNA: TGTGCCAGCAGTTCGGGGTCCGGGTACTACGAGCAGTACTTC
CDR3: CASSSGSGYYEQYF

D: NA
J: TRBJ2-3
size: NA
V: TRBV18
DNA: TGTGCCAGCTCACCAGGGCACGGCGATACGCAGTATTTT
CDR3: CASSPGHGDTQYF

D: TRBD2
J: TRBJ2-7
size: once
V: TRBV4-3
DNA: TGCGCCAGCAGCCAAGATTACGGGACTAGCTTCGGTAGCGAGCAGTACTTC
CDR3: CASSQDYGTSFGSEQYF

D: NA
J: TRBJ1-3
size: NA
V: TRBV14
DNA: TGTGCCAGCAGCCTTCGATTTCCCGACAGCTCTGGAAACACCATATATTTT
CDR3: CASSLRFPDSSGNTIYF

D: NA
J: TRBJ2-5
size: few
V: TRBV2
DNA: TGTGCCAGCAGGATGCTACAGTTCCAAGAGACCCAGTACTTC
CDR3: CASRMLQFQETQYF

D: TRBD1
J: TRBJ1-1
size: NA
V: TRBV5-1
DNA: TGCGCCAGCAGCTTGGCGACAGGGGTGCATCCAGCTTTCTTT
CDR3: CASSLATGVHPAFF

D: NA
J: TRBJ1-4
size: NA
V: TRBV27
DNA: TGTGCCAGCAGTTTTAACGGACAGCAGGGGAGAGAAAAACTGTTTTTT
CDR3: CASSFNGQQGREKLFF

D: NA
J: TRBJ1-1
size: NA
V: TRBV7-6
DNA: TGTGCCAGCAGCTTAACCGGGGGGACTGAAGCTTTCTTT
CDR3: CASSLTGGTEAFF

D: NA
J: TRBJ2-7
size: NA
V: TRBV2
DNA: TGTGCCAGCCACGGGGACATCAGCTCCCGCGAGCAGTACTTC
CDR3: CASHGDISSREQYF

D: NA
J: TRBJ2-3
size: NA
V: TRBV6-1
DNA: TGTGCCAGCAGCGGACACAGCACAGATACGCAGTATTTT
CDR3: CASSGHSTDTQYF

D: NA
J: TRBJ1-1
size: NA
V: TRBV7-6
DNA: TGTGCCAGCAGCTCCCTCTTAGGAGCTGAAGCTTTCTTT
CDR3: CASSSLLGAEAFF

D: NA
J: TRBJ2-1
size: NA
V: TRBV27
DNA: TGTGCCAGCAGTTTAGGGACAAACGGCAATGAGCAGTTCTTC
CDR3: CASSLGTNGNEQFF

D: NA
J: TRBJ2-2
size: NA
V: TRBV18
DNA: TGTGCCAGCTCACCATCAGGGGACACCGGGGAGCTGTTTTTT
CDR3: CASSPSGDTGELFF